These 31 T cell receptor beta chains came from one sample sequenced in a study of blood T cells in healthy people across ages. A sample-barcoded 5' primer and a J-beta primer mix were used in a second PCR of roughly 7 to 12 cycles. TCRdb used MiXCR to reprocess the 5' RACE reads, holding one entry per CDR3 protein. The data hold hundreds of thousands of distinct CDR3 sequences, with around three fifths observed a single time. Specimen: blood. The source is a man in his 60s in good health.

V is TRBV18 and J is TRBJ1-1; 9 positions match TRBD1. J was trimmed by 5 bases and V by 3 bases; bases with no gene match: 4. The CDR3 runs 14 residues. Germline V CDR1 and CDR2: KGHSH, LQKENI. The CDR3 nucleotides are TGTGCCAGCTCACCGACAGGGGGAAGAACTGAAGCTTTCTTT. This sequence encodes CASSPTGGRTEAFF.

This sequence joins TRBV28 and TRBJ2-5; 10 positions agree with TRBD2. V was clipped by 5 bases and J by 3 bases; unmatched bases: 6. Germline loops: CDR1 MDHEN, CDR2 SYDVKM. The CDR3 covers 15 residues. The CDR3 spells CASSGSGTSEETQYF. CDR3 nucleotide sequence: TGTGCCAGCAGTGGTAGCGGGACTAGCGAAGAGACCCAGTACTTC.

CDR3 sequence reads: CATSRDFNEQYF. In DNA, the CDR3 is TGTGCCACCAGCAGAGATTTCAACGAGCAGTACTTC. The chain has TRBV15 and TRBJ2-5; D not resolved. The J call could be wrong; TRBJ2-7 is a better fit for the DNA end. Germline assignment: CDR1 LNHNV and CDR2 YYDKDF (reference sequence). The CDR3 loop spans 12 amino acids.

Concerning this clonotype: One junction end disagrees with the germline gene, perhaps due to a read error. This chain joins TRBV6-2 or TRBV6-3 and TRBJ2-4; no definite D call. The DNA end lines up better with TRBJ2-7; the J call may be wrong. CDR3 size: 13 residues. Germline CDR1 and CDR2: MNHEY and SVGEGT. CDR3 bases: TGTGCCAGCAGTGACTCACGCCCCTACGAGCAGTACTTC. Translated, it gives CASSDSRPYEQYF.

The chain couples TRBV6-1 to TRBJ1-2, with 9 nucleotides matching TRBD1. Germline values: CDR1 MNHNS, CDR2 SASEGT. The CDR3 has 15 residues. V lost 2 bases to trimming and J lost 5 bases; unmatched junction nucleotides: 6. The CDR3 reads CASSEYLGQGYGYTF. The DNA for the CDR3 is TGTGCCAGCAGTGAATATCTAGGACAGGGGTATGGCTACACCTTC.

The chain couples TRBV7-2 to TRBJ1-3; 7 nucleotides line up with TRBD1. The trim removed 3 bases at V and 2 bases at J, leaving 4 bases unmatched. The CDR3 length is 15 residues. Germline lookup yields CDR1 SGHTA and CDR2 FQGNSA. CDR3 nucleotide sequence: TGTGCCAGCAGCTTTCGACAGGGCCCTGGAAACACCATATATTTT. Protein product: CASSFRQGPGNTIYF. Drawing the rest from reference TRBV7-2 and TRBJ1-3, the complete variable domain is GAGVSQSPSNKVTEKGKDVELRCDPISGHTALYWYRQSLGQGLEFLIYFQGNSAPDKSGLPSDRFSAERTGGSVSTLTIQRTQQEDSAVYLCASSFRQGPGNTIYFGEGSWLTVV.

V usage is TRBV6-1 and J usage is TRBJ2-5; TRBD1 might be the D (5 bases). Germline V CDR1 and CDR2: MNHNS, SASEGT. CDR3 length equals 15 residues. V lost 4 bases, J lost 5 bases, and 17 bases lay in between. The CDR3 coding sequence is TGTGCCAGCAGTGCACTCACAGGTTCCGGGGAGACCCAGTACTTC. Amino acids: CASSALTGSGETQYF.

CDR3 sequence (DNA): TGTGCCAGCAGCCCCTCGGGGGAAAACTATGGCTACACCTTC. As protein: CASSPSGENYGYTF. The gene calls are TRBV6-4 and TRBJ1-2, with TRBD1 as a possible D gene (5 bases). The length of the CDR3 is 14 residues. Trimming took 6 bases from V and 2 from J, leaving 13 bases between them. Germline V gives CDR1 MRHNA, CDR2 SNTAGT.

This chain connects TRBV3-1 to TRBJ2-3; TRBD2 matches 8 bases. Germline assignment: CDR1 LGHDT and CDR2 YNNKEL (reference sequence). V lost 1 base and J lost 2; bases outside the gene matches: 5. This CDR3 spans 16 amino acids. CDR3 in amino acids: CASSQAAGATTDTQYF. CDR3 in DNA: TGTGCCAGCAGCCAAGCAGCGGGGGCGACCACAGATACGCAGTATTTT.

This clonotype has a handful of counts. This may be a read error, as it is one base from a much larger clone. V and J are TRBV18 and TRBJ2-5; the D gene could be TRBD1 or TRBD2 (6 bases each). Matching the DNA end better, TRBJ2-7 makes the J call doubtful. Germline V gene data show CDR1 as KGHSH and CDR2 as LQKENI. This CDR3 spans 15 amino acids. In DNA, the CDR3 is TGTGCCAGCTCACCAGCAAAGGGGGGAATCTACGAGCAGTACTTC. Its translation is CASSPAKGGIYEQYF.

This clonotype was picked up one time. The genes are TRBV25-1 and TRBJ2-6; 7 nucleotides line up with TRBD2. V was clipped by 7 bases and J by 4 bases; unmatched bases: 10. CDR3 size: 16 residues. The germline V gene has CDR1 MGHDK and CDR2 SYGVNS. The CDR3 region has the DNA TGTGCCAGCACTCCTTGGGGGGGGTCGGGGGCCAACGTCCTGACTTTC. It yields the protein CASTPWGGSGANVLTF.

This sequence joins TRBV29-1 and TRBJ2-7; D might be TRBD1 or TRBD2, each matching 5 bases. The V end was cut by 4 bases, the J end by 1 base, with 11 bases between. Germline V gives CDR1 SQVTM, CDR2 ANQGSEA. The CDR3 is 13 amino acids. CDR3 residues: CSVGDARSYEQYF. The CDR3 nucleotides read TGCAGCGTTGGGGACGCGAGGTCCTACGAGCAGTACTTC.

The CDR3 region has the DNA TGCGCCAGCAGCCAAGATTGGGACGGCTATCAGCCCCAGCATTTT. Protein sequence: CASSQDWDGYQPQHF. This chain joins TRBV4-1 and TRBJ1-5, with D perhaps matching TRBD1 (5 bases). The CDR3 contains 15 residues. Germline V gives CDR1 MGHRA, CDR2 YSYEKL. V dropped 0 bases and J dropped 5 bases, with 11 bases sitting between them.

The chain combines TRBV29-1 with TRBJ1-4; D perhaps matches TRBD1 (5 bases). Germline V lookup: CDR1 SQVTM, CDR2 ANQGSEA. There are 14 residues in the CDR3. The V end lost 3 bases, the J end lost 7 bases, and 15 bases lay between the germline ends. CDR3 protein: CSVDLMGTSEKLFF. In DNA, the CDR3 is TGCAGCGTTGATCTGATGGGGACGTCTGAAAAACTGTTTTTT. Combining the CDR3 with reference TRBV29-1 and TRBJ1-4 gives the whole variable domain SAVISQKPSRDICQRGTSLTIQCQVDSQVTMMFWYRQQPGQSLTLIATANQGSEATYESGFVIDKFPISRPNLTFSTLTVSNMSPEDSSIYLCSVDLMGTSEKLFFGSGTQLSVL.

The V call is TRBV9, the J call TRBJ2-5; D possibly corresponds to TRBD2 (5 bases). The germline V and J ends were trimmed by 3 bases and 5 bases, with 14 bases remaining between them. Germline V CDR1 and CDR2: SGDLS, YYNGEE. The CDR3 runs 14 residues. CDR3 DNA sequence: TGTGCCAGCAGCGACCGAAGCGGAACGGAGACCCAGTACTTC. This encodes CASSDRSGTETQYF.

This clonotype was counted a single time. The V and J genes are TRBV12-3 or TRBV12-4 and TRBJ2-3, with 11 bases identical to TRBD2. With V trimmed by 1 base and J by 6 bases, 9 bases remained unmatched. This CDR3 spans 17 amino acids. The CDR3 loop reads CASSLGASGGPLDTQYF. Here the CDR3 DNA reads TGTGCCAGCAGTTTAGGCGCTAGCGGGGGGCCCTTGGATACGCAGTATTTT.

This sequence joins TRBV12-3 or TRBV12-4 and TRBJ2-7; 8 bases are shared with TRBD2. This CDR3 region has 15 residues. V trimming: 5 bases; J trimming: 7 bases; junction bases outside the gene matches: 13. As DNA, the CDR3 is TGTGCCAGCAGTACCCATAGCGGGGCCGTCGGGGAGCAGTACTTC. This codes for CASSTHSGAVGEQYF.

The chain links TRBV13 to TRBJ1-4; a weak D match, TRBD1 (6 bases). The CDR3 is 14 residues long. V was shortened by 5 bases and J by 4 bases, with 11 bases between the two germline ends. CDR1 is PRHDT and CDR2 is FYEKMQ in the germline V gene (reference sequence). Written as DNA, the CDR3 is TGTGCCAGCAGCCAAGACAGGATTAATGAAAAACTGTTTTTT. It translates to CASSQDRINEKLFF.

V and J are TRBV29-1 and TRBJ1-1; TRBD1 agrees at 9 bases. The V and J ends lost 7 bases and 1 base, in that order; junction bases with no gene match: 7. The germline CDR1 and CDR2 sequences are SQVTM and ANQGSEA. The CDR3 contains 14 residues. Written as DNA, the CDR3 is TGCAGCGCTGGGGTGACAGGGGGGAACACTGAAGCTTTCTTT. Amino acid sequence: CSAGVTGGNTEAFF.

The chain joins TRBV28 to TRBJ2-5, with 8 bases matching TRBD2. Trimming cost V 3 bases and J 3 bases; bases outside gene matches: 6. Germline CDR1 and CDR2: MDHEN and SYDVKM. CDR3 length: 15 residues. CDR3 sequence (DNA): TGTGCCAGCAGTTTTGCTGGACTAGCAGAAGAGACCCAGTACTTC. It codes for CASSFAGLAEETQYF.

In the case of this clonotype: Relative to the germline gene, one junction end is altered; a read error may explain this. The chain carries TRBV6-1 and TRBJ2-3; 8 bases map to TRBD2. The CDR3 runs 15 residues. Germline CDR1 MNHNS, CDR2 SASEGT. The CDR3 DNA reads TGTACCAGCAGTGAGGGCGGGGGGATCACAGATACGCAGTATTTT. Protein product: CTSSEGGGITDTQYF.

The rearrangement joins TRBV14 to TRBJ2-7; 7 bases map to TRBD1. The CDR3 length is 16 residues. CDR1 SGHDN and CDR2 FVKESK come from the germline V gene. The trim removed 1 base at V and 1 base at J, leaving 7 bases unmatched. CDR3 amino acids: CASSQVGETGSYEQYF. CDR3 bases: TGTGCCAGCAGCCAAGTGGGGGAGACAGGGTCCTACGAGCAGTACTTC.

This clonotype was picked up one time. The genes are TRBV20-1 and TRBJ1-2, with D perhaps matching TRBD1 (6 bases). V was pared by 2 bases and J by 0 bases, with 7 bases between. The CDR3 loop spans 13 amino acids. From germline, CDR1 is DFQATT and CDR2 SNEGSKA (reference sequence). The CDR3 DNA is TGCAGTGCTAGAAGGGGGGCTAACTATGGCTACACCTTC. Translated: CSARRGANYGYTF.

The chain is built from TRBV2 and TRBJ2-1; a possible D gene is TRBD1 (6 bases). V lost 5 bases, J lost 3 bases, and 8 bases lay in between. Germline V gene data show CDR1 as SNHLY and CDR2 as FYNNEI. CDR3 size: 13 residues. The CDR3 loop reads CASSKGVYNEQFF. The DNA for the CDR3 is TGTGCCAGCAGTAAGGGGGTCTACAATGAGCAGTTCTTC.

This chain's CDR3 is CASIRDGGRVYNEQFF. The CDR3 DNA sequence: TGTGCCAGCATTCGCGACGGTGGAAGGGTGTACAATGAGCAGTTCTTC. The rearrangement uses TRBV7-9 and TRBJ2-1, with no clear D. V lost 7 bases and J lost 4, with 20 bases in between. This CDR3 has 16 amino acids. CDR1 and CDR2 from the germline V gene are SEHNR and FQNEAQ (reference sequence).

The chain recombines TRBV6-1 with TRBJ2-4; D is unresolved. The CDR3 sequence is 12 residues long. The V gene's germline CDR1 is MNHNS and CDR2 SASEGT. Trimming shortened V by 6 bases and J by 6 bases, and 9 bases separated the two germline ends. The CDR3 DNA sequence: TGTGCCAGCAGCACGGAAATAAACATTCAGTACTTC. Its protein product is CASSTEINIQYF.

The V call is TRBV6-4, the J call TRBJ1-1, with 9 bases identical to TRBD1. In germline, CDR1 is MRHNA, CDR2 SNTAGT. The CDR3 has 15 amino acids. Trimming at V came to 5 bases and at J to 5 bases, leaving 9 bases not matched to a gene. CDR3 region: CASSSGTGMSTEAFF. The DNA for the CDR3 is TGTGCCAGCAGTAGCGGGACAGGGATGAGTACTGAAGCTTTCTTT.

This chain connects TRBV5-7 to TRBJ2-1, with D unresolved. Being an ORF, TRBV5-7 has a function that is uncertain. This CDR3 is built from 13 residues. With 5 bases removed from V and 2 bases from J, the gap between germline ends came to 8 bases. In nucleotides, the CDR3 is TGTGCCAGCAGAACCCCCGCCTACAATGAGCAGTTCTTC. Amino acids: CASRTPAYNEQFF.

This clonotype was picked up one time. The chain couples TRBV5-8 to TRBJ2-3; unclear D gene. Germline CDR1 and CDR2: SGHTS and YDEGEE. This CDR3 has 13 residues. Trimming left V 0 bases short and J 4 bases short, with 6 bases between. CDR3 sequence: CASSLGFADTQYF. DNA of the CDR3: TGTGCCAGCAGCTTGGGGTTCGCAGATACGCAGTATTTT. Supplemented by reference TRBV5-8 and TRBJ2-3, the full variable domain reads EAGVTQSPTHLIKTRGQQATLRCSPISGHTSVYWYQQALGLGLQFLLWYDEGEERNRGNFPPRFSGRQFPNYSSELNVNALELEDSALYLCASSLGFADTQYFGPGTRLTVL.

This chain connects TRBV4-1 to TRBJ1-4; D unclear. Germline CDR1 and CDR2: MGHRA and YSYEKL. V lost 0 bases, J lost 8 bases, and 19 bases lay in between. This CDR3 comprises 17 residues. CDR3 sequence: CASSQDVGGAKAEKLFF. CDR3 nucleotide sequence: TGCGCCAGCAGCCAAGATGTCGGCGGAGCCAAAGCGGAAAAACTGTTTTTT.

This clonotype has only a few counts. The rearrangement uses TRBV27 and TRBJ2-7, with 10 bases aligning to TRBD1. V dropped 5 bases and J dropped 4; count of bases not matched to a gene: 11. The germline V gene encodes CDR1 MNHEY and CDR2 SMNVEV (reference sequence). This CDR3 spans 16 amino acids. The CDR3 here is CASSPGTGALSYEQYF. CDR3 nucleotide sequence: TGTGCCAGCAGTCCGGGGACAGGGGCGCTCAGTTACGAGCAGTACTTC.